This is a list of T cell receptor beta chains from one sample in a study of shared clonotypes between healthy human individuals. Clones were sequenced by immunoSEQ multiplex PCR, and TCRdb holds only the in-frame ones, with some missing. The sample yields fewer than 400,000 clones, around 72% seen once. The sequencing input was memory CD4+ T cells sorted from blood. The receptors were sampled from a man aged 25-45 years in good health. Both conserved end residues are trimmed from each CDR3.

V gene	J gene	CDR3 protein
TRBV27	TRBJ2-1	ASSSQPGLGTEQF
TRBV19	TRBJ1-4	ASSQRAREKLF
TRBV29-1	TRBJ2-3	SVASGTSGDTDTQY
TRBV5-4	TRBJ2-7	ASSLAGQGLEQY
TRBV2	TRBJ2-7	ASSVQTYEQY
TRBV5-1	TRBJ1-1	ASSLRQGLDTEAF
TRBV5-4	TRBJ2-5	ASSLDETQY
TRBV10-1	TRBJ2-3	ASSPGTSGRLSTDTQY
TRBV5-5	TRBJ2-5	ASSPTGQGVGKTQY
TRBV28	TRBJ2-7	ASSLGLSYEQY
TRBV7-9	TRBJ2-5	ASSPGELAGETQY
TRBV5-1	TRBJ2-7	ASRPGQGPYEQY
TRBV15	TRBJ2-1	ATSREYEQF
TRBV2	TRBJ2-7	ASSDLTYEQY
TRBV9	TRBJ1-5	ASSSDAYQPQH
TRBV10-3	TRBJ2-1	AISDASGLSYNEQF
TRBV14	TRBJ2-1	ASSLDPGLAGGPRVHEQF
TRBV9	TRBJ2-7	ASSPLTSGVEQY
TRBV9	TRBJ2-3	ASSNRPPGGDTDTQY
TRBV14	TRBJ1-4	ASSQDHQGRLLSNEKLF
TRBV7-7	TRBJ2-1	ASSFPGTSGRAGNYNEQF
TRBV7-2	TRBJ2-7	ASSLATGVHEQY
TRBV9	TRBJ2-1	ASSVSGRPHAYNEQF
TRBV2	TRBJ2-2	ASSEALQGAGELF
TRBV19	TRBJ1-4	ASTKGTREKLF
TRBV28	TRBJ1-1	ASSRYTEAF
TRBV2	TRBJ2-3	ASSVQGGTDTQY
TRBV5-1	TRBJ2-2	ASSLPVPGELF
TRBV5-1	TRBJ2-6	ASSSPRTGSGLSGANVLT
TRBV27	TRBJ1-2	ASSLSGGNYGYT
TRBV4-1	TRBJ1-3	ASSPVGFLFRDTIY
TRBV6-6	TRBJ1-5	ASRPSYRVENQPQH
TRBV27	TRBJ1-4	ASRLGTATNEKLF
TRBV11-2	TRBJ2-1	ASRTGYNEQF
TRBV6-1	TRBJ2-7	ASSAAYEQY
TRBV6-6	TRBJ1-4	ASSERGKLF
TRBV10-3	TRBJ2-5	AISGLAGGGETQY
TRBV27	TRBJ2-5	ASSFSNSEQETQY
TRBV30	TRBJ2-7	AWSEKYEQY
TRBV6-5	TRBJ1-5	ATGQGSNQPQH
TRBV5-4	TRBJ2-3	AGSLAGVDGTDTQY
TRBV19	TRBJ2-7	ASSIRVGYEQY
TRBV19	TRBJ2-6	ASRGQGGFGANVLT
TRBV10-2	TRBJ2-1	ASILNGAGYNEQF
TRBV6-6	TRBJ2-7	ASMPNLAGGYEQY
TRBV27	TRBJ2-1	ASSLYHQGLAGNEQF
TRBV29-1	TRBJ2-1	SVATSGRGGEQF
TRBV18	TRBJ2-6	ASSSTTSGALGANVLT
TRBV18	TRBJ2-7	ASSPPGRPTSLY
TRBV5-1	TRBJ2-1	ASSMGQHNEQF
TRBV7-3	TRBJ2-1	ASSSMNNEQF
TRBV18	TRBJ2-3	ASSPPRGEINTDTQY
TRBV5-1	TRBJ2-3	ASSLRGVSTDTQY
TRBV6-5	TRBJ2-7	ASSYLGDSYEQY
TRBV12-1	TRBJ2-7	ASSFGGPSYYEQY
TRBV6-1	TRBJ1-1	ASSPLYTEAF
TRBV11-3	TRBJ1-2	ASSLGAALTPYGYT
TRBV18	TRBJ2-7	ASSPTPGFGAQPQYEQY
TRBV4-3	TRBJ2-2	ASSQAPGRVRTGELF
TRBV15	TRBJ1-5	ATSSHRGNQPQH